This is a list of T cell receptor beta chains from one sample in a study of read filtering for tumor transcriptome and immune sequencing. TCRdb analysed the reads with MiXCR anew, one entry per CDR3 protein. This sample has approximately 150,000 distinct CDR3 sequences, with under 15% found just once. The specimen sequenced was a population of CD138-negative cells sorted from bone marrow. These receptors came from a donor at least 40 years old with multiple myeloma. CDR3s include the opening cysteine and the closing phenylalanine or tryptophan. The order of the fields is clone size, J gene, V gene, D gene, CDR3 protein, CDR3 DNA. D genes are given only for firm matches. The size of a clone is reported for some rows only, either as once, few or many, or as a class for expanded clones.

few,TRBJ2-2,TRBV27,NA,CASGAGWPNTGELFF,TGTGCCAGCGGGGCTGGGTGGCCTAACACCGGGGAGCTGTTTTTT
NA,TRBJ2-4,TRBV29-1,TRBD2,CGVVSGTKNIQYF,TGCGGCGTTGTAAGCGGGACCAAAAACATTCAGTACTTC
many,TRBJ2-1,TRBV11-3,TRBD1,CASSLDRGGTAASYNEQFF,TGTGCCAGCAGCTTAGATAGAGGGGGCACAGCGGCTTCCTACAATGAGCAGTTCTTC
NA,TRBJ2-5,TRBV12-3/TRBV12-4,TRBD2,CASSLTGGRQETQYF,TGTGCCAGCAGTTTAACGGGAGGACGTCAAGAGACCCAGTACTTC
many,TRBJ2-7,TRBV29-1,TRBD1,CSATGGYEQYF,TGCAGCGCGACAGGGGGTTACGAGCAGTACTTC
many,TRBJ2-3,TRBV2,NA,CARKEVVKGTDTQYF,TGTGCCAGAAAAGAGGTCGTTAAGGGGACAGATACGCAGTATTTT
many,TRBJ2-1,TRBV9,NA,CASSESLSSYNEQFF,TGTGCCAGCAGTGAGAGCCTCTCCTCCTACAATGAGCAGTTCTTC
many,TRBJ2-1,TRBV20-1,NA,CSAREGRYEQFF,TGCAGTGCTAGAGAGGGCCGGTATGAGCAGTTCTTC
NA,TRBJ2-1,TRBV3-1,NA,CASSLGSSANEQFF,TGTGCCAGCAGCCTAGGGTCCAGCGCCAATGAGCAGTTCTTC
few,TRBJ2-5,TRBV7-9,NA,CASSSERTTQQETQYF,TGTGCCAGCAGCTCAGAAAGGACTACACAACAAGAGACCCAGTACTTC
few,TRBJ2-3,TRBV7-3,NA,CASGLTGASDTQYF,TGTGCCAGTGGCTTAACGGGAGCCTCAGATACGCAGTATTTT
few,TRBJ1-3,TRBV7-9,NA,CASSYGENTIYF,TGTGCCAGCAGCTATGGGGAGAACACCATATATTTT